These 22 T cell receptor beta chains came from one sample sequenced in a study of CD8 T cells in Susac syndrome. After extraction with the RNeasy kit, about 0.45 to 1 ug of the RNA was reverse transcribed using random hexamers. TCRdb re-called the immunoSEQ multiplex PCR reads through MiXCR, storing one row per CDR3 protein. The sample has 250,000 to 300,000 distinct CDR3 sequences; roughly 85% are singletons. Source material: CD8+ T cells from PBMCs. Receptors originate from a human donor with multiple sclerosis.

The rearrangement uses TRBV2 and TRBJ2-5; D not resolved. The CDR3 loop spans 15 amino acids. Germline-derived CDR1 and CDR2 are SNHLY and FYNNEI. Trimming left V 5 bases short and J 5 bases short, with 18 bases between. Here the CDR3 reads CASSFRAVRPETQYF. DNA for the CDR3: TGTGCCAGCAGTTTTAGGGCCGTTAGACCGGAGACCCAGTACTTC.

This clonotype was detected only once. The chain uses TRBV29-1 and TRBJ1-1; D ambiguous. Trimming removed 3 bases at V and 1 base at J, with 21 bases between. Germline V gene sequence: CDR1 SQVTM, CDR2 ANQGSEA. The CDR3 is made up of 17 amino acids. This chain's CDR3 is CSVDYGWLGGPNTEAFF. The CDR3 DNA reads TGCAGCGTTGATTACGGGTGGCTCGGCGGCCCGAACACTGAAGCTTTCTTT.

V gene TRBV19 combines with J gene TRBJ2-7; 8 bases map to TRBD1. The ends lost 3 bases at V and 3 bases at J; junction bases unmatched: 10. Germline CDR1 reads LNHDA; CDR2 reads SQIVND (reference sequence). The CDR3 is 16 residues long. The CDR3 protein is CASSMDGNGQGYEQYF. The CDR3 nucleotides are TGTGCCAGTAGTATGGATGGTAACGGACAGGGCTACGAGCAGTACTTC.

This clonotype was observed a single time. The genes are TRBV5-4 and TRBJ2-7, with 7 positions matching TRBD1. The germline gives CDR1 SGHNT, CDR2 YYREEE (reference sequence). J was trimmed by 5 bases and V by 4 bases; bases with no gene match: 9. The CDR3 covers 14 residues. Here the CDR3 reads CASSTPGQLDEQYF. The CDR3 nucleotides are TGTGCCAGCAGCACCCCGGGACAGTTGGACGAGCAGTACTTC.

This rearrangement joins TRBV20-1 to TRBJ2-3, with 11 bases fitting TRBD2. The CDR3 is 15 residues long. J gave up 6 bases and V 5 bases, and 10 bases lay outside the gene matches. Per the germline V gene, CDR1 is DFQATT and CDR2 is SNEGSKA (reference sequence). This CDR3 reads CSAVGTSGRMDTQYF. CDR3 nucleotide sequence: TGCAGTGCTGTGGGCACTAGCGGGAGAATGGATACGCAGTATTTT.

The J gene is TRBJ1-5, the V gene TRBV19; 9 bases fit TRBD1. CDR1 and CDR2 from the germline V gene are LNHDA and SQIVND (reference sequence). J was trimmed by 7 bases and V by 7 bases; bases with no gene match: 8. CDR3 length: 14 residues. The CDR3 DNA reads as TGTGCCAGTAAGGAGGGACAGGGAAGACAGCCCCAGCATTTT. Translation gives CASKEGQGRQPQHF. Looking up the rest from reference TRBV19 and TRBJ1-5 gives the full variable domain: DGGITQSPKYLFRKEGQNVTLSCEQNLNHDAMYWYRQDPGQGLRLIYYSQIVNDFQKGDIAEGYSVSREKKESFPLTVTSAQKNPTAFYLCASKEGQGRQPQHFGDGTRLSIL.

The CDR3 here is CASSQYPDGWRYISGANVLTF. CDR3 sequence (DNA): TGCGCCAGCAGCCAATATCCCGATGGATGGAGATATATCTCTGGGGCCAACGTCCTGACTTTC. This rearrangement joins TRBV4-3 to TRBJ2-6; D remains unclear. The CDR3 is made up of 21 amino acids. The ends were cut back, 2 bases at V and 0 bases at J, with 23 bases in the middle. In germline, CDR1 is LGHNA, CDR2 YSLEER.

The V gene is TRBV5-4, the J gene TRBJ2-7, with D possibly being TRBD2 (5 bases). With 4 bases removed from V and 1 base from J, the gap between germline ends came to 18 bases. Germline CDR1 and CDR2: SGHNT and YYREEE (reference sequence). CDR3 length: 16 amino acids. This chain's CDR3 is CASSPEDSPKSYEQYF. The CDR3 nucleotides read TGTGCCAGCAGCCCAGAGGACTCCCCGAAGTCCTACGAGCAGTACTTC.

The J gene is TRBJ2-3, the V gene TRBV29-1; the D gene is possibly TRBD1 (6 bases). The CDR3 runs 12 residues. Germline values: CDR1 SQVTM, CDR2 ANQGSEA. The DNA for the CDR3 is TGCAGTGGCGAGGGGGAACCAGATACGCAGTATTTT. Translation: CSGEGEPDTQYF.

The rearrangement links TRBV30 to TRBJ2-1; the D is unclear. CDR1 and CDR2 (germline): GTSNPN, SVGIG (reference sequence). Trimming left V 1 base short and J 4 bases short, with 11 bases between. CDR3 size: 14 residues. This CDR3 reads CAWSGTVGYNEQFF. The CDR3 DNA reads as TGTGCCTGGAGTGGAACAGTGGGGTACAATGAGCAGTTCTTC.

This clonotype was counted a single time. V usage is TRBV11-2 and J usage is TRBJ2-1; 7 bases map to TRBD1. Germline CDR1 reads SGHAT; CDR2 reads FQNNGV. The CDR3 is 14 residues long. Germline trimming cut 5 bases from V and 6 bases from J; bases unmatched to any gene: 7. The CDR3 nucleotides are TGTGCCAGCAGCGACAGGGTCAGGAGCAATGAGCAGTTCTTC. This gives the protein CASSDRVRSNEQFF.

This clonotype has a handful of counts. The chain joins TRBV6-1 to TRBJ1-1, with D hard to call. CDR3 length: 15 residues. CDR1 MNHNS and CDR2 SASEGT come from the germline V gene. Trimming left V 6 bases short and J 4 bases short, with 18 bases between. CDR3 coding DNA: TGTGCCAGCAGCCTCCTCGGGGAGGAAGGCACTGAAGCTTTCTTT. It specifies CASSLLGEEGTEAFF.

The chain carries TRBV29-1 and TRBJ1-2; D remains unclear. CDR1 is SQVTM and CDR2 is ANQGSEA in the germline V gene. Trimming removed 0 bases at V and 0 bases at J, with 14 bases between. The CDR3 has 16 amino acids. CDR3 nucleotide sequence: TGCAGCGTTGAAGATCCGGTTGTCGTCTCTAACTATGGCTACACCTTC. It specifies CSVEDPVVVSNYGYTF.

This clonotype was observed a single time. The rearrangement joins TRBV10-3 to TRBJ2-1; the match to TRBD2 covers 10 bases. V gave up 5 bases and J gave up 8 bases; unmatched junction bases: 15. The CDR3 spans 17 residues. Germline loops: CDR1 ENHRY, CDR2 SYGVKD. Here the CDR3 reads CAISPGPSGRLFHEQFF. As DNA, the CDR3 is TGTGCCATCAGTCCCGGGCCTAGCGGGAGACTGTTCCATGAGCAGTTCTTC.

The chain has TRBV7-9 and TRBJ2-3; D perhaps matches TRBD2 (7 bases). From germline, CDR1 is SEHNR and CDR2 FQNEAQ (reference sequence). The CDR3 is made up of 16 amino acids. The V gene lost 5 bases and the J gene lost 0 bases, with 15 bases spanning the gap. The CDR3 DNA is TGTGCCAGCAGCCCCCCGGGGGGCCTGAGCACAGATACGCAGTATTTT. This gives the protein CASSPPGGLSTDTQYF. The entire variable domain, with the rest obtained from reference TRBV7-9 and TRBJ2-3, is as follows: DTGVSQNPRHKITKRGQNVTFRCDPISEHNRLYWYRQTLGQGPEFLTYFQNEAQLEKSRLLSDRFSAERPKGSFSTLEIQRTEQGDSAMYLCASSPPGGLSTDTQYFGPGTRLTVL.

V and J are TRBV27 and TRBJ2-3, with D uncertain. V was trimmed by 3 bases and J by 3 bases, leaving 7 bases between them. Per the germline V gene, CDR1 is MNHEY and CDR2 is SMNVEV (reference sequence). CDR3 length: 13 amino acids. In DNA, the CDR3 is TGTGCCAGCAGTTTGCTTAATACAGATACGCAGTATTTT. This codes for CASSLLNTDTQYF.

V gene TRBV6-5 combines with J gene TRBJ2-7; D gene ambiguous. V lost 0 bases to trimming and J lost 6 bases, with 12 bases between them. The CDR3 covers 14 residues. Germline V lookup: CDR1 MNHEY, CDR2 SVGAGI. The CDR3 DNA is TGTGCCAGCAGTTACTCGAAACCCCCCGGCGAGCAGTACTTC. Translating it yields CASSYSKPPGEQYF.

The chain recombines TRBV13 with TRBJ2-7, with TRBD1 matching over 9 bases. The V gene's germline CDR1 is PRHDT and CDR2 FYEKMQ (reference sequence). The CDR3 spans 16 residues. The V gene end was trimmed by 5 bases and the J gene end by 5 bases; junction bases not matched to a gene: 13. This CDR3 reads CASSAGTGYTGDEQYF. The CDR3, as DNA: TGTGCCAGCAGCGCCGGGACAGGGTACACGGGCGACGAGCAGTACTTC.

This chain links TRBV5-6 with TRBJ2-1; 10 bases map to TRBD2. The CDR3 has 15 amino acids. CDR1 and CDR2 (germline): SGHDT, YYEEEE. The J segment lost 11 bases and the V segment lost 3 bases, leaving 11 bases of the junction unmatched. CDR3 nucleotide sequence: TGTGCCAGCAGCTCTCCGGCTAGCGGGAGTGTACAGCAGTTCTTC. It yields the protein CASSSPASGSVQQFF.

V is TRBV28 and J is TRBJ1-1; D remains unclear. The CDR3 is 14 amino acids. Germline CDR1 MDHEN, CDR2 SYDVKM. Trimming shortened V by 8 bases and J by 1 base, and 14 bases separated the two germline ends. The CDR3 loop is CASGSGRGNTEAFF. The CDR3 DNA sequence: TGTGCCAGCGGGAGTGGACGAGGGAACACTGAAGCTTTCTTT.

The chain carries TRBV9 and TRBJ2-1; no clear D gene. This CDR3 has 12 amino acids. Per the germline V gene, CDR1 is SGDLS and CDR2 is YYNGEE. The V gene lost 0 bases and the J gene lost 9 bases, with 7 bases spanning the gap. CDR3 amino acids: CASSVGRSEQFF. In DNA, the CDR3 is TGTGCCAGCAGCGTAGGTAGGTCTGAGCAGTTCTTC.

The chain couples TRBV27 to TRBJ1-1; D is unclear. Germline loops: CDR1 MNHEY, CDR2 SMNVEV (reference sequence). The V gene lost 4 bases and the J gene lost 2 bases, with 14 bases spanning the gap. This CDR3 region has 15 residues. CDR3 in amino acids: CASSSTERGNTEAFF. The CDR3 DNA reads TGTGCCAGCAGTTCGACCGAAAGAGGAAACACTGAAGCTTTCTTT.